This T cell receptor beta chain was retrieved from a study of graft-versus-host responses after intestinal transplantation. Study-level information: Each of the recipients got a multivisceral, liver-intestinal, or isolated intestinal transplant. Every recipient had anti-thymocyte globulin induction and about three years of tacrolimus plus steroids. Notes on the study in general: Recipient marrow showed GvH clones, some seen first in ileum or blood. The study found high graft-versus-host to host-versus-graft clonal ratios in allografts of patients with graft-donor T cell macrochimerism.

Some clones are missing from TCRdb's copy, which holds only in-frame ones; the method was immunoSEQ multiplex PCR. This table holds 40,000 or so clones, 85% to 95% found once. Points on this clone: Its matching antigen is unknown.

V trimming: 1 base; J trimming: 8 bases; junction bases outside the gene matches: 8. Germline V gene lookup returns CDR1 KGHSH and CDR2 LQKENI. The CDR3 runs to 15 residues. Specimen: PBMCs, collected 700 to 850 days after intestinal transplantation. This chain links TRBV18 with TRBJ2-4; TRBD1 matches 7 bases. The sequence derives from a human patient who received an intestinal transplant, so some T cells may come from the graft donor. This chain's CDR3 is CASSPLRDSEDIQYF. The CDR3 DNA follows: TGTGCCAGCTCACCACTGAGGGACAGCGAGGACATTCAGTACTTC.